This T cell receptor beta chain stems from a study of response to subunit inactivated influenza vaccine. Notes on the study in general: New T cells are recruited in small numbers by each seasonal influenza vaccination, according to the authors' suggestion.

There are 13 residues in the CDR3. The V and J ends lost 5 bases and 3 bases respectively, with 9 bases between them. Germline V gives CDR1 SGHAT, CDR2 FQNNGV. Each CDR3 protein gets one entry after TCRdb re-called the RT-PCR reads with MiXCR. The sample lists about 650,000 distinct CDR3 sequences, approximately 15% occurring once. The table lists this clonotype with a few counts. Antigen unknown. Sample: PBMCs from blood, taken roughly 13 days after vaccination. This chain connects TRBV11-2 to TRBJ2-3; D is unresolved. The source is a man aged 50 or older who received an inactivated influenza vaccine. The CDR3 DNA sequence: TGTGCCAGCAGCACCCCCGCGACAGATACGCAGTATTTT. Translated, it gives CASSTPATDTQYF.